These T cell receptor beta chains were read from a single sample in a study of identical twins. Each CDR3 protein gets one entry after TCRdb re-called the 5' RACE reads with MiXCR. The sample includes about 150,000 distinct CDR3 sequences, under 4.5% of them seen just once. The sample comprised memory T cells sorted from blood. These receptors were taken from a man aged 18 to 35 in good health. Each CDR3 is given with its conserved first and last residue. A D gene is named only where the DNA matches it firmly. Size tells how often a clone was seen (once, few, many) or the class of an expanded clone, and some rows leave it out.

d_call clone_size j_call v_call cdr3_nt cdr3_aa
NA many TRBJ2-1 TRBV4-3 TGCGCCAGCAGCCAAGACTTCGGCTCCTACAATGAGCAGTTCTTC CASSQDFGSYNEQFF
NA many TRBJ2-2 TRBV5-1 TGCGCCAGCAGCTTGGATGGGAGTAACACCGGGGAGCTGTTTTTT CASSLDGSNTGELFF
NA many TRBJ1-4 TRBV7-2 TGTGCCAGCAGCATCTGGGACGGAACTAATGAAAAACTGTTTTTT CASSIWDGTNEKLFF
NA many TRBJ2-7 TRBV20-1 TGCAGTGCTAGTTCCGGATACGAGCAGTACTTC CSASSGYEQYF
NA many TRBJ1-2 TRBV12-3/TRBV12-4 TGTGCCAGCAGCCCGACAGCTAACTATGGCTACACCTTC CASSPTANYGYTF
NA many TRBJ2-5 TRBV5-1 TGCGCCAGCAGGTTAACCGGGACAACCCAAGAGACCCAGTACTTC CASRLTGTTQETQYF
NA many TRBJ1-5 TRBV20-1 TGCAGTGCTAGAGTCACACCGGGACACCCAAATCAGCCCCAGCATTTT CSARVTPGHPNQPQHF
TRBD2 many TRBJ2-3 TRBV5-1 TGCGCCAGCAGCTTGGACGGGACTAGCGGGGGAGATACGCAGTATTTT CASSLDGTSGGDTQYF
TRBD1 many TRBJ1-5 TRBV27 TGTGCCAGCGACAGGGCCCCATATAGCAATCAGCCCCAGCATTTT CASDRAPYSNQPQHF
NA few TRBJ2-1 TRBV2 TGTGCCAGCAGTGAAGAGCGGAGACAGTTCTTC CASSEERRQFF
NA many TRBJ2-5 TRBV11-2 TGTGCCAGCAGCGGCGAGGTGTGGGCCCAGTACTTC CASSGEVWAQYF
NA many TRBJ2-3 TRBV5-1 TGCGCCAGCAGCTTGTACGGTGATACGCAGTATTTT CASSLYGDTQYF
NA once TRBJ1-2 TRBV18 TGTGCCAGCTCACCAGCAGAAGGGTATGGCTACACCTTC CASSPAEGYGYTF
NA many TRBJ2-1 TRBV9 TGTGCCAGCAGCCCCTCGGCGAATGAGCAGTTCTTC CASSPSANEQFF
TRBD2 many TRBJ2-7 TRBV20-1 TGCAGTGCTAGACCGGGACTAAAAGTCCTAGCGGGAGGATACGAGCAGTACTTC CSARPGLKVLAGGYEQYF
NA many TRBJ2-7 TRBV7-2 TGTGCCAGCAGCCAACCGGGTGCCTCCTACGAGCAGTACTTC CASSQPGASYEQYF
TRBD2 many TRBJ2-3 TRBV5-1 TGCGCCAGCAGCCCCGGGCTAGCGGGAGGGCCAGATACGCAGTATTTT CASSPGLAGGPDTQYF
NA many TRBJ2-2 TRBV24-1 TGTGCCACCAGTGATCTCGGGAACACGAACACCGGGGAGCTGTTTTTT CATSDLGNTNTGELFF
NA many TRBJ2-1 TRBV20-1 TGCAGTGCTGGACGGACTGGTCCCTACAATGAGCAGTTCTTC CSAGRTGPYNEQFF
TRBD2 many TRBJ2-7 TRBV6-1 TGTGCCAGCAGACAAGGGACTAGCGGGAGAACCTACGAGCAGTACTTC CASRQGTSGRTYEQYF
NA NA TRBJ2-3 TRBV12-3/TRBV12-4 TGTGCCAGCAGTCGAGGGGACTTGAGTACGCAGTATTTT CASSRGDLSTQYF
NA many TRBJ2-2 TRBV27 TGTGCCAGCAGTTTCGGGCCAATAACCGGGGAGCTGTTTTTT CASSFGPITGELFF
TRBD1 many TRBJ1-2 TRBV6-5 TGTGCCAGCAGTTATGGGACAGGGATGGTTGGCTACACCTTC CASSYGTGMVGYTF
NA many TRBJ2-6 TRBV28 TGTGCCAGCAGTTTCGTAGGTGCCCTCTCTGGGGCCAACGTCCTGACTTTC CASSFVGALSGANVLTF
TRBD1 many TRBJ1-6 TRBV5-6 TGTGCCAGCAGCTTGCAGGGGGCAAGTGGTAATTCACCCCTCCACTTT CASSLQGASGNSPLHF
TRBD2 many TRBJ2-3 TRBV28 TGTGCCAGCAGCTTACAACTAGCGGGATCAGCGGATACGCAGTATTTT CASSLQLAGSADTQYF
TRBD1 many TRBJ1-2 TRBV6-5 TGTGCCAGCAGTTCCCGGACAGGAGACTATGGCTACACCTTC CASSSRTGDYGYTF
NA many TRBJ2-1 TRBV5-1 TGCGCCAGCCGCAGGACGGACTACAATGAGCAGTTCTTC CASRRTDYNEQFF
NA many TRBJ1-6 TRBV12-3/TRBV12-4 TGTGCCAGCAGACCCGGGAGGAATTCACCCCTCCACTTT CASRPGRNSPLHF
NA many TRBJ2-1 TRBV24-1 TGTGCCACCAGTGCCTCCCCGGGGGCGCAGAGCTACAATGAGCAGTTCTTC CATSASPGAQSYNEQFF
NA many TRBJ2-5 TRBV20-1 TGCAGTGCTATGTTGCAGCTACAAGAGACCCAGTACTTC CSAMLQLQETQYF
NA few TRBJ1-6 TRBV7-2 TGTGCCAGCAGCCCGAGCGGGGAGGGTTCACCCCTCCACTTT CASSPSGEGSPLHF
TRBD2 NA TRBJ2-3 TRBV7-2 TGTGCCAGCTTCCGGACTAGCGGACAGGATACGCAGTATTTT CASFRTSGQDTQYF
NA many TRBJ2-1 TRBV18 TGTGCCAGCTCACCCACGAATCGTCCTGGGACGGACTACAATGAGCAGTTCTTC CASSPTNRPGTDYNEQFF
TRBD2 NA TRBJ2-1 TRBV20-1 TGCAGTGCTAGGGCACCTAGCGGGAGGAACTCCTACAATGAGCAGTTCTTC CSARAPSGRNSYNEQFF
NA NA TRBJ2-5 TRBV7-8 TGTGCCAGCAGCGCAGGGTTTCGAGAGACCCAGTACTTC CASSAGFRETQYF
TRBD2 many TRBJ2-5 TRBV20-1 TGCAGTGCTATGGGGACTAGCGGGAGGTCCCAAGAGACCCAGTACTTC CSAMGTSGRSQETQYF
NA many TRBJ2-5 TRBV3-1 TGTGCCAGCAGCCGCGAGGGACTCCAAGAGACCCAGTACTTC CASSREGLQETQYF
TRBD2 many TRBJ2-1 TRBV7-6 TGTGCCAGCAGCTTGGGACTAGCGGGACTTGAGCAGTTCTTC CASSLGLAGLEQFF
TRBD1 many TRBJ2-5 TRBV3-1 TGTGCCAGCAGCCAACGGGGCAGGGGGCGCAGGGAGACCCAGTACTTC CASSQRGRGRRETQYF
NA many TRBJ2-3 TRBV6-1 TGTGCCAGCAGCTCGGCGGCCCAAGATACGCAGTATTTT CASSSAAQDTQYF
NA few TRBJ1-5 TRBV6-2/TRBV6-3 TGTGCCAGCAGTTACTCGTTCCCGGTTAATAGCAATCAGCCCCAGCATTTT CASSYSFPVNSNQPQHF
NA many TRBJ2-3 TRBV9 TGTGCCAGCAGCGGGGGACCAGATGATACGCAGTATTTT CASSGGPDDTQYF
NA many TRBJ2-3 TRBV5-1 TGCGCCAGCAGCTCCCTTGGGGGAGGGGGAGATACGCAGTATTTT CASSSLGGGGDTQYF
TRBD1 many TRBJ2-5 TRBV7-7 TGTGCCAGCAGCTCCGACAGGGAAGAGACCCAGTACTTC CASSSDREETQYF
NA few TRBJ1-5 TRBV7-2 TGTGCCAGCAGTCGGAGCGGGGGCAATCAGCCCCAGCATTTT CASSRSGGNQPQHF
TRBD2 many TRBJ2-4 TRBV5-1 TGCGCCAGCAGCGCCGGGACTAGGGAGGCCAAAAACATTCAGTACTTC CASSAGTREAKNIQYF
NA many TRBJ2-1 TRBV9 TGTGCCAGCAGCGTAGCATACAATGAGCAGTTCTTC CASSVAYNEQFF
NA many TRBJ2-1 TRBV24-1 TGTGCCACCAGTGACCCTGCACATGGGAGATCGGGATCCTACAATGAGCAGTTCTTC CATSDPAHGRSGSYNEQFF
NA many TRBJ1-1 TRBV9 TGTGCCAGCAGCGAGGGGACATTAGGGAACACTGAAGCTTTCTTT CASSEGTLGNTEAFF
NA many TRBJ1-2 TRBV20-1 TGCAGTGCTAGGGATGATTGGGGCTACACCTTC CSARDDWGYTF